These 19 T cell receptor beta chains were all obtained from the same sample, sequenced in a study of cytomegalovirus exposure and HLA in healthy donors. Primers: 60 Vbeta forward and 13 Jbeta reverse. Using immunoSEQ multiplex PCR, the repertoire was profiled, and TCRdb retains in-frame clones only, with some absent. The sample holds over 100,000 clones, around 86% seen once. Sequences were obtained from PBMCs. The origin of the receptors is a woman in her thirties in good health and CMV-seronegative.

The gene calls are TRBV5-1 and TRBJ2-7; TRBD2 matches at 7 bases. The CDR3 length is 15 residues. Trimming at V came to 7 bases and at J to 6 bases, leaving 16 bases not matched to a gene. Germline CDR1 and CDR2: SGHRS and YFSETQ. DNA for the CDR3: TGCGCCAGCTGCCCCACGGGAGGACCCCCGGGCGAGCAGTACTTC. Protein: CASCPTGGPPGEQYF.

The genes are TRBV5-6 and TRBJ2-3, with D perhaps TRBD2 (5 bases). The CDR3 sequence is 15 residues long. Trimming removed 0 bases from V and 0 bases from J, with 8 bases in between. Germline V gene sequence: CDR1 SGHDT, CDR2 YYEEEE. This CDR3 reads CASSLVRGSTDTQYF. For the CDR3, the DNA is TGTGCCAGCAGCTTGGTTCGGGGAAGCACAGATACGCAGTATTTT. The full variable domain, rest sourced from reference TRBV5-6 and TRBJ2-3, is DAGVTQSPTHLIKTRGQQVTLRCSPKSGHDTVSWYQQALGQGPQFIFQYYEEEERQRGNFPDRFSGHQFPNYSSELNVNALLLGDSALYLCASSLVRGSTDTQYFGPGTRLTVL.

The V and J genes are TRBV27 and TRBJ1-5, with 7 bases identical to TRBD1. V was clipped by 0 bases and J by 3 bases; unmatched bases: 5. The CDR3 has 16 residues. CDR1 MNHEY and CDR2 SMNVEV come from the germline V gene (reference sequence). CDR3 coding DNA: TGTGCCAGCAGTTTATCCGGCAGGGGGGCCAATCAGCCCCAGCATTTT. As protein: CASSLSGRGANQPQHF.

The chain recombines TRBV9 with TRBJ1-5; D unclear. Trimming took 3 bases from V and 3 from J, leaving 7 bases between them. Germline V gene lookup returns CDR1 SGDLS and CDR2 YYNGEE. The length of the CDR3 is 13 residues. This chain's CDR3 is CASSAHDNQPQHF. CDR3 nucleotide sequence: TGTGCCAGCAGCGCACACGACAATCAGCCCCAGCATTTT.

The gene calls are TRBV7-8 and TRBJ2-5, with 9 bases aligning to TRBD2. The CDR3 is 18 residues long. V shed 5 bases and J 1 base; nucleotides not matched to a gene: 14. Germline CDR1 and CDR2: SGHVS and FQNEAQ. CDR3 DNA sequence: TGTGCCAGCAGCCCTCTCTATAGCGGGAGAGGGGTCCAAGAGACCCAGTACTTC. Translating it yields CASSPLYSGRGVQETQYF.

The rearrangement joins TRBV5-5 to TRBJ2-2, with 7 bases identical to TRBD2. CDR1 and CDR2 (germline): SGHKS, YYEKEE (reference sequence). This CDR3 is 16 amino acids long. After removal of 2 bases from V and 3 bases from J, the junction contained 7 bases not matched to a gene. The CDR3 coding sequence is TGTGCCAGCAGCTTATACCGGGACTATCACACCGGGGAGCTGTTTTTT. Its translation: CASSLYRDYHTGELFF. Variable domain in full (rest from reference TRBV5-5 and TRBJ2-2): DAGVTQSPTHLIKTRGQQVTLRCSPISGHKSVSWYQQVLGQGPQFIFQYYEKEERGRGNFPDRFSARQFPNYSSELNVNALLLGDSALYLCASSLYRDYHTGELFFGEGSRLTVL.

The V and J genes are TRBV11-2 and TRBJ1-1; D not resolved. V lost 4 bases, J lost 6 bases, and 15 bases lay in between. Germline V CDR1 and CDR2: SGHAT, FQNNGV. The length of the CDR3 is 14 residues. In DNA form, the CDR3 reads TGTGCCAGCAGCTCCATTAACTCCCGCCCTGAAGCTTTCTTT. This sequence encodes CASSSINSRPEAFF. The variable domain in full, completed from reference TRBV11-2 and TRBJ1-1, reads EAGVAQSPRYKIIEKRQSVAFWCNPISGHATLYWYQQILGQGPKLLIQFQNNGVVDDSQLPKDRFSAERLKGVDSTLKIQPAKLEDSAVYLCASSSINSRPEAFFGQGTRLTVV.

The chain uses TRBV10-2 and TRBJ1-1; possible D gene TRBD1, 6 bases. The CDR3 is 15 amino acids. The ends were cut back, 3 bases at V and 3 bases at J, with 14 bases in the middle. Germline V gene data show CDR1 as WSHSY and CDR2 as SAAADI. CDR3 sequence reads: CASSDRTAWDTEAFF. The DNA of the CDR3 is TGCGCCAGCAGTGATAGGACAGCTTGGGACACTGAAGCTTTCTTT.

This clone showed up just a few times. The chain employs TRBV7-9 and TRBJ1-2, with a weak D call TRBD1 (5 bases). Germline V lookup: CDR1 SEHNR, CDR2 FQNEAQ (reference sequence). This CDR3 has 15 amino acids. The ends were cut back, 4 bases at V and 2 bases at J, with 14 bases in the middle. For the CDR3, the DNA is TGTGCCAGCAGCTCAGACCGACAGTCAAACTATGGCTACACCTTC. Protein product: CASSSDRQSNYGYTF.

The J gene is TRBJ2-2, the V gene TRBV2; weak D call: TRBD1 (5 bases). Trimming removed 8 bases from V and 1 base from J, with 14 bases in between. CDR3 length: 15 residues. From germline, CDR1 is SNHLY and CDR2 FYNNEI. The CDR3 DNA is TGTGCCAGCGGGGCTAACCGAGGGAACACCGGGGAGCTGTTTTTT. Encoded protein: CASGANRGNTGELFF.

The V and J genes are TRBV28 and TRBJ2-7, with 8 bases matching TRBD1. This CDR3 is 15 amino acids long. Germline CDR1 MDHEN, CDR2 SYDVKM. The ends lost 3 bases at V and 1 base at J; junction bases unmatched: 5. The CDR3 sequence: CASSFRTGGSYEQYF. The CDR3 DNA is TGTGCCAGCAGTTTTCGTACAGGGGGTTCCTACGAGCAGTACTTC.

The chain is built from TRBV19 and TRBJ1-2, with 9 bases aligning to TRBD1. The length of the CDR3 is 16 residues. V was pared by 9 bases and J by 2 bases, with 13 bases of the junction left unmatched. Looked up from germline, CDR1 is LNHDA and CDR2 is SQIVND (reference sequence). The CDR3 is CASTPRSGQGNYGYTF. The CDR3 DNA reads TGTGCCAGCACCCCACGGTCGGGACAGGGAAACTATGGCTACACCTTC. The entire variable domain, with the rest obtained from reference TRBV19 and TRBJ1-2, is as follows: DGGITQSPKYLFRKEGQNVTLSCEQNLNHDAMYWYRQDPGQGLRLIYYSQIVNDFQKGDIAEGYSVSREKKESFPLTVTSAQKNPTAFYLCASTPRSGQGNYGYTFGSGTRLTVV.

The rearrangement joins TRBV6-1 to TRBJ1-5; the D is unclear. Germline V gene sequence: CDR1 MNHNS, CDR2 SASEGT. Trimming cost V 3 bases and J 0 bases, with 6 bases left between them. This CDR3 contains 14 residues. The CDR3 DNA follows: TGTGCCAGCAGTGAGGAGTATAGCAATCAGCCCCAGCATTTT. It specifies CASSEEYSNQPQHF.

The V gene is TRBV6-4, the J gene TRBJ2-7; 9 positions match TRBD2. J lost 3 bases, V lost 0 bases, and 0 bases had no gene match. CDR3 length equals 14 residues. The germline V gene has CDR1 MRHNA and CDR2 SNTAGT. CDR3 coding DNA: TGTGCCAGCAGTGACTCTAGCGGGAGCTACGAGCAGTACTTC. Translation: CASSDSSGSYEQYF.

V usage is TRBV5-1 and J usage is TRBJ2-2; 7 positions match TRBD1. Trimming took 0 bases from V and 5 from J; bases not matched to a gene: 10. Germline CDR1 reads SGHRS; CDR2 reads YFSETQ. The CDR3 extends over 17 amino acids. Here the CDR3 reads CASSLAAQGVGTGELFF. In DNA form, the CDR3 reads TGCGCCAGCAGCTTGGCCGCCCAGGGGGTAGGGACCGGGGAGCTGTTTTTT.

This chain uses TRBV18 with TRBJ1-5; D ambiguous. This CDR3 comprises 16 residues. Germline V gene lookup returns CDR1 KGHSH and CDR2 LQKENI. V lost 0 bases and J lost 2, with 11 bases in between. CDR3 residues: CASSPPGSGGNQPQHF. Here the CDR3 DNA reads TGTGCCAGCTCACCACCGGGGTCCGGGGGCAATCAGCCCCAGCATTTT.

V is TRBV5-8 and J is TRBJ2-1, with a tentative D call TRBD2 (7 bases). The V and J ends lost 4 bases and 7 bases respectively, with 18 bases between them. The CDR3 sequence is 15 residues long. Germline V gene lookup returns CDR1 SGHTS and CDR2 YDEGEE. The CDR3 region has the DNA TGTGCCAGCAGCGCCTGGGCGGGGGCGGGGAATGAGCAGTTCTTC. Translated, it gives CASSAWAGAGNEQFF.

The rearrangement links TRBV28 to TRBJ2-1; 7 nucleotides match TRBD1. V shed 6 bases, J shed 5 bases, and the junction held 7 bases outside the gene matches. The germline gives CDR1 MDHEN, CDR2 SYDVKM. This CDR3 has 14 amino acids. The CDR3 protein is CASSEPGQNNEQFF. The CDR3 bases are TGTGCCAGCAGCGAACCGGGACAGAACAATGAGCAGTTCTTC.

V and J are TRBV7-2 and TRBJ2-1, with D maybe TRBD2 (5 bases). The CDR3 has 16 amino acids. Germline V gene data show CDR1 as SGHTA and CDR2 as FQGNSA. Trimming took off 2 bases at V and 3 bases at J, with 14 bases between the two ends. The chain's CDR3 is CASSLHGEGLYNEQFF. In nucleotides, the CDR3 is TGTGCCAGCAGCTTACACGGAGAGGGTCTCTACAATGAGCAGTTCTTC.